This TCR beta chain emerged from a study of blood T cell repertoires in COVID-19 (TCRdb year 2020). In terms of the full investigation: The collaborator samples originated in the United States, Italy and Spain and spanned the acute and convalescent phases of COVID-19. Deeply sampled blood TCRbeta repertoires from subjects exposed to, actively infected with, or recovered from COVID-19 were included in the dataset. A de-identified subject ID, COVID-19 status, age in years and sex were almost always included in the sample metadata. The repertoires were released in a freely available public database meant as a resource for research on the immune response to SARS-CoV-2. The material from the prospective study consisted of cDNA or gDNA derived from T cells, B-cell-depleted T cells, or PBMCs. HLA class I and class II types, where available, came from metadata supplied by the sample provider rather than from assay-based typing. Samples were obtained from the ongoing ImmuneRACE study (first 160 participants) and from 1,254 subjects provided by 6 global collaborators.

Participants in the prospective study were aged 18 to 89 years, lived in some 24 United States geographic areas, and enrolled through a virtual design. In the prospective study, participants were assigned to cohorts based on the clinical history participants reported in a screening survey and a study questionnaire. In the prospective study, whole blood, serum and a nasopharyngeal or oropharyngeal swab were collected from each participant by mobile phlebotomists. Additional blood draws and questionnaires over an approximately 2-month period could optionally be provided by prospective study participants. Before DNA extraction, blood samples from the prospective study were shipped at room temperature or frozen. Study-wide findings and limitations: Clinical and demographic metadata were provided uncurated, with the amount varying by source and participant.

V is clipped by 7 bases and J by 3 bases, and the sequence between their germline boundaries is 22 bases long. The CDR3 sequence holds 17 residues, the cysteine and phenylalanine included. Only CDR3 DNA is held: 51 bases, read in frame from base 1. For CDR1 and CDR2, the germline V gene lists MDHEN and SYDVKM. With regard to this clone: Its antigen is unknown. No base quality information exists; no much larger clone differs at one position.

The immunoSEQ Assay, a bias-controlled multiplex PCR, was used to amplify TCRbeta CDR3 regions from genomic DNA. The authors' pipeline ran thus. Nucleated cell counts per sample were estimated from amplification of reference gene primers within the assay. To quantify the absolute abundance of each unique TCRbeta CDR3 rearrangement, sequence reads were collapsed and filtered. For each sample, productive Simpson clonality was calculated as the square root of Simpson's diversity index over productive rearrangements. Entries here come from immuneACCESS through TCRdb and include only in-frame sequences with V and J called. Some clones fail to appear in such tables; in the studies checked, an unresolved V gene covers under half of the shortfall, and the cause of the remainder is unknown. That table gives V, J and clone size, and the DNA gave D and trimming. For this sample there are 300,000 to 400,000 clones; 65% to 90% appear just once. The top ten hold about 4.2% of the sample.

The specimen sequenced was PBMCs or T cells enriched from blood (not recorded which). The V and J segments used are TRBV28 and TRBJ2-1; no D gene can be assigned with confidence. The origin of this receptor is a woman between 35 and 50 years old with acute COVID-19. The DNA sequence is TGTGCCAGCACCAGTTATTTCCCAGCGCGAGTCTACAATGAGCAGTTCTTC. It is translated as CASTSYFPARVYNEQFF.